This TCR delta chain was obtained from a study of gammadelta T cells in human blood. TCRdb made new clone calls on the RT-PCR reads using CATT. The sample lists more than 350 delta-chain clones; roughly 32% were seen once. V was clipped by 0 bases and J by 7 bases; unmatched bases: 1. This CDR3 is built from 14 residues. Looked up from germline, CDR1 is GEAIGNYY and CDR2 is EKD. This clone was detected a few times. Being one base from a much bigger clone, this may be a read error. The sample comprised Vgamma9Vdelta2 gamma-delta T cells from cord blood. This TCR derives from a newborn. The chain joins TRDV2 to TRDJ2, with TRDD3 matching over 10 bases. The CDR3 is CACDTGGYEAQLFF. DNA of the CDR3: TGTGCCTGTGACACCGGGGGATACGAAGCACAACTCTTCTTT.